A selection of T cell receptor beta chains follows, all from one sample in a study of vaccination and CD4 T cells after COVID-19. TCRdb recomputed calls from the PCR reads with MiXCR, one row per CDR3 protein. Found here are 10,000 to 15,000 distinct CDR3 sequences, more than 45% of them singletons; the top ten hold roughly 25%. For these TCRs, the target antigens are not known. The sequencing input was CD4+ T cells from blood, cultured in vitro. These receptors were obtained from a human donor who had recovered from COVID-19. Each CDR3 is given with its conserved first and last residue. The D gene is left open where the match is weak. Clone size is not always given. Where it is, it says once, few, many or a class for expanded clones.

NA | TRBJ2-7 | TRBV11-2 | NA | CASSRGVDEQYF | TGTGCCAGCAGCAGGGGGGTAGACGAGCAGTACTTC
NA | TRBJ1-5 | TRBV20-1 | few | CSAYALFGAQPQHF | TGCAGTGCTTACGCGCTCTTCGGGGCTCAGCCCCAGCATTTT
NA | TRBJ2-7 | TRBV10-2 | few | CASSELFQGTGTSYEQYF | TGCGCCAGCAGTGAGCTGTTCCAGGGGACGGGAACCTCCTACGAGCAGTACTTC
NA | TRBJ1-2 | TRBV3-1 | NA | CASSFLGGYNYGYTF | TGTGCCAGCAGCTTTCTTGGGGGGTATAACTATGGCTACACCTTC
TRBD2 | TRBJ2-3 | TRBV6-1 | few | CASSPGLAGGRYTDTQYF | TGTGCCAGTAGCCCTGGGCTAGCGGGAGGAAGGTACACAGATACGCAGTATTTT
NA | TRBJ1-2 | TRBV7-9 | few | CASSLPTHYGYTF | TGTGCCAGCAGCCTCCCGACCCACTATGGCTACACCTTC
TRBD1 | TRBJ2-7 | TRBV5-1 | few | CASSSGQGWHYEQYF | TGCGCCAGCAGCTCCGGACAGGGTTGGCATTACGAGCAGTACTTC
NA | TRBJ1-1 | TRBV2 | NA | CASSDGGARTEAFF | TGTGCCAGCAGTGATGGGGGGGCTCGTACTGAAGCTTTCTTT
NA | TRBJ2-1 | TRBV20-1 | NA | CSARVWSGANEQFF | TGCAGTGCTAGGGTGTGGTCGGGGGCAAATGAGCAGTTCTTC
NA | TRBJ2-2 | TRBV27 | NA | CASSGGPSRARTGELFF | TGTGCCAGCAGCGGGGGGCCTTCGAGGGCCCGGACCGGGGAGCTGTTTTTT
NA | TRBJ2-5 | TRBV6-1 | NA | CASSTQQQETQYF | TGTGCCAGCAGCACACAGCAACAAGAGACCCAGTACTTC
NA | TRBJ2-2 | TRBV24-1 | NA | CATSDSNRVYTGELFF | TGTGCCACCAGTGATTCAAACAGAGTTTACACCGGGGAGCTGTTTTTT
TRBD2 | TRBJ2-5 | TRBV7-2 | NA | CASSLVASGRQETQYF | TGTGCCAGCAGCTTAGTGGCTAGCGGAAGACAAGAGACCCAGTACTTC
NA | TRBJ1-6 | TRBV15 | medium-sized | CATSKFQGSPLHF | TGTGCCACCAGCAAGTTTCAAGGTTCACCCCTCCACTTT
TRBD1 | TRBJ1-2 | TRBV9 | few | CASSATTGSGYTF | TGTGCCAGCAGCGCCACGACAGGGTCCGGCTACACCTTC
NA | TRBJ1-5 | TRBV20-1 | few | CSARDRRYQPQHF | TGCAGTGCTAGAGACAGGAGATATCAGCCCCAGCATTTT